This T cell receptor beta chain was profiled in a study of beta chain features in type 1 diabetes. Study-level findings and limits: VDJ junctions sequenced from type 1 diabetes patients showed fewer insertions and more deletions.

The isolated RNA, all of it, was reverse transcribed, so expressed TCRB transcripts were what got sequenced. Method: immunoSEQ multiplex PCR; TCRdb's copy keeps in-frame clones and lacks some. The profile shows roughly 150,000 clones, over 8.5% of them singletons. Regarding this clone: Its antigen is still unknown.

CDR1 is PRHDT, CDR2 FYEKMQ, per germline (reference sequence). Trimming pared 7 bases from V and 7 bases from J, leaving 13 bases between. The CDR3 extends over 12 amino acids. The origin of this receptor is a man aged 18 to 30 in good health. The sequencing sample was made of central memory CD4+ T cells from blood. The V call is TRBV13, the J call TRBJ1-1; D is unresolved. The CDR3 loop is CASTRAGFEAFF. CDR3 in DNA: TGTGCCAGCACAAGAGCTGGGTTTGAAGCTTTCTTT.